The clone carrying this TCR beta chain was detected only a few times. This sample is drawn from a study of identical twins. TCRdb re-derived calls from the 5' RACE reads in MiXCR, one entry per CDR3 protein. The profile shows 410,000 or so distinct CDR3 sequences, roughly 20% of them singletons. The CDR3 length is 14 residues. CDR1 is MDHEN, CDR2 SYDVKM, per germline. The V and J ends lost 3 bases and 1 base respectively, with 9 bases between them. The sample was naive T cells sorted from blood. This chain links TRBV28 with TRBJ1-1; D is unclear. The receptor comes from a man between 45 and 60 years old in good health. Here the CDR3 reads CASSFHDKNTEAFF. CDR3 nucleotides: TGTGCCAGCAGTTTTCACGATAAGAACACTGAAGCTTTCTTT.